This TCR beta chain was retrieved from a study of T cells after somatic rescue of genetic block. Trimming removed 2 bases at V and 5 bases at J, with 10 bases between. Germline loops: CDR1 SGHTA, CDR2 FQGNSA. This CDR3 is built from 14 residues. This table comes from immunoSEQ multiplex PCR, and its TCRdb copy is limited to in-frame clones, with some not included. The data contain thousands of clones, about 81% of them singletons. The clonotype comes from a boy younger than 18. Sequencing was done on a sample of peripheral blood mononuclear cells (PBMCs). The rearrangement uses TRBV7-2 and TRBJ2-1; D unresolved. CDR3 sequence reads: CASSLLKQNNEQFF. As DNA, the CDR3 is TGTGCCAGCAGCTTACTCAAACAGAACAATGAGCAGTTCTTC.